This T cell receptor (beta chain) was sequenced for a study of human T cells and chemical hapten exposure. Turning to the study itself: Patch tests put 0.01% DPC on the upper back, read at 6 days.

Germline loops: CDR1 DFQATT, CDR2 SNEGSKA (reference sequence). Trimming took off 4 bases at V and 3 bases at J, with 19 bases between the two ends. The CDR3 length is 15 residues. TCRdb independently ran MiXCR on the RACE reads; one entry per CDR3 protein. Found here are 150,000 to 200,000 distinct CDR3 sequences, roughly a quarter of them singletons; the top ten hold 2% to 2.5%. The time point was: patch test 3, about 24 weeks after DPC sensitization. Regarding treatment: therapeutic diphenylcyclopropenone sensitization with weekly scalp DPC. Patches went on only after blood had been drawn each time.

This chain connects TRBV20-1 to TRBJ2-7, with D uncertain. This TCR came from a middle-aged woman with alopecia areata. Some clones in this sample may be carry-over from other donors' samples. The sample was whole blood, taken in connection with sensitization to the hapten diphenylcyclopropenone (DPC). Written as DNA, the CDR3 is TGCAGTGCTAATGGGTTGTCACTGAGAGGCTACGAGCAGTACTTC. Translating gives CSANGLSLRGYEQYF.